This T cell receptor beta chain derives from a study of CD8 T cells in ankylosing spondylitis. Each CDR3 protein is one row after TCRdb ran MiXCR on the 5' RACE reads. The sample has approximately 290,000 distinct CDR3 sequences; less than 25% are singletons. This clonotype was counted a few times. Antigen: not known. CDR1 is MDHEN and CDR2 is SYDVKM in the germline V gene. The CDR3 covers 13 residues. Trimming cost V 7 bases and J 8 bases; bases outside gene matches: 10. Study-level results: Existing reports had already noted some motif variants in reactive arthritis synovial fluid and blood. Characteristic of ankylosing spondylitis blood, it appeared, was a TCR beta motif comprising roughly 8 highly homologous variants. Disease-associated clonotypes exhibited CD8+ identity and were relatively infrequent in peripheral blood. Reports say disease-linked clones showed up significantly more in matched ankylosing spondylitis synovial fluid.

The clonotype originates from a female donor with ankylosing spondylitis or in good health (not recorded which). The sample taken for sequencing was blood, either unsorted or a sorted T cell fraction (not recorded which). The chain carries TRBV28 and TRBJ1-2; 7 bases are a match to TRBD1. The CDR3 sequence is CASTLGTARGYTF. The CDR3 DNA reads as TGTGCCAGCACCCTTGGGACAGCTCGGGGCTACACCTTC.